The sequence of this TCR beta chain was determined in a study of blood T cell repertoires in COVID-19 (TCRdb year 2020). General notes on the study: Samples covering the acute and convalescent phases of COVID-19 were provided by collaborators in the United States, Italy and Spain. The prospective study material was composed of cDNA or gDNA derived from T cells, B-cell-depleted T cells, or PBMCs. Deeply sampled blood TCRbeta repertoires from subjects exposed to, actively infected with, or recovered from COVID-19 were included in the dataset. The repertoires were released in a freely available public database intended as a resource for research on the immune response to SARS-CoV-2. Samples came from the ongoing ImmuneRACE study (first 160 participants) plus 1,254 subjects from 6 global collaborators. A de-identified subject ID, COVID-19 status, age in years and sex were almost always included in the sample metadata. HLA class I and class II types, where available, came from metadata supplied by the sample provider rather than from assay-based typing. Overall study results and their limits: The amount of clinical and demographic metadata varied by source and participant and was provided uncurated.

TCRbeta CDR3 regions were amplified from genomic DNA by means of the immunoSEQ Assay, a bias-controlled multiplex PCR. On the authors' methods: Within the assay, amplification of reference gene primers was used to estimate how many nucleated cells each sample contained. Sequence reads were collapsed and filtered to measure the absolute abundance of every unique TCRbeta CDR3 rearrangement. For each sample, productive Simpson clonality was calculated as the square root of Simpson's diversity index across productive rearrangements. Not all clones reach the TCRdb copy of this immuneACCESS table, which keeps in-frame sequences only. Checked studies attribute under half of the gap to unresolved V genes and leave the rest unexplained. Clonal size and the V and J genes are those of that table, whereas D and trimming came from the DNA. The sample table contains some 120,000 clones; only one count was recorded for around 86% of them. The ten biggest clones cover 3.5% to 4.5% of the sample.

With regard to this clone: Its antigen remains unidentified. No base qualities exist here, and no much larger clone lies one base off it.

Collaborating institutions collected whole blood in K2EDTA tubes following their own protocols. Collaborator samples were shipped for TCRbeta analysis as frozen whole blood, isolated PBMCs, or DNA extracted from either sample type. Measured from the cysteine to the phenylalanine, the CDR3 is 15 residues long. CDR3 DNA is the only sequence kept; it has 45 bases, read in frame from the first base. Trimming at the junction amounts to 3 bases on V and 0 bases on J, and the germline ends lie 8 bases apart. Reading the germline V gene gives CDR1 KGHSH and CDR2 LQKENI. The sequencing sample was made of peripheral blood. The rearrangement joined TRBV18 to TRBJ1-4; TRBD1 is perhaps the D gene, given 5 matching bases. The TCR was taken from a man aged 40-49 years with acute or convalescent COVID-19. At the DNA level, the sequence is TGTGCCAGCTCACCTCAGGGTGCAACTAATGAAAAACTGTTTTTT. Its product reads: CASSPQGATNEKLFF.